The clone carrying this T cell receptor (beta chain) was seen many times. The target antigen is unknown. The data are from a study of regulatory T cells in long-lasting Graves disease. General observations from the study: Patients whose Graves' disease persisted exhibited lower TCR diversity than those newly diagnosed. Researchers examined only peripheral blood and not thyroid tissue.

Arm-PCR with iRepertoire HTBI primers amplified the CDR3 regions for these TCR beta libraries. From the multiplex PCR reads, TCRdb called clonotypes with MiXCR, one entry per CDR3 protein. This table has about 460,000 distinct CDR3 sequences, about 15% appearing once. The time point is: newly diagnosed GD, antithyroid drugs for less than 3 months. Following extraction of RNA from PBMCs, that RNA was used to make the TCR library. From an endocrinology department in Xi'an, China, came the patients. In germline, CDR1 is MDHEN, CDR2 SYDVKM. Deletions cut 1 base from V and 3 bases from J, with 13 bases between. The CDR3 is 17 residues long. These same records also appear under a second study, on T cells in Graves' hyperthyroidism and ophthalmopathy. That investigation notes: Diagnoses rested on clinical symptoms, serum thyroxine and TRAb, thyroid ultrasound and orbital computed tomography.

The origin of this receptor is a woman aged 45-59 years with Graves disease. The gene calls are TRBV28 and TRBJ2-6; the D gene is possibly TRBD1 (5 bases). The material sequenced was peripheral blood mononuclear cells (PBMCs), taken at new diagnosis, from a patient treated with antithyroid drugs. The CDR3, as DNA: TGTGCCAGCAGTTTATTGACAGTTGTGAGTGGGGCCAACGTCCTGACTTTC. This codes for CASSLLTVVSGANVLTF.